Below, 27 T cell receptor beta chains from the same sample are listed, as sequenced in a study of blood T cell repertoires in COVID-19 (dated by TCRdb to between 2020 and 2021). The library was obtained by the immunoSEQ multiplex PCR assay. What TCRdb holds here is the immuneACCESS table cut down to in-frame rearrangements. Part of the clones is not present; checked against another copy, under half of the missing clones reflect an unresolved V gene, and the others are unexplained. Recorded for this sample are more than 55,000 clones; around three quarters of them occurred a single time. Together, the top ten hold 32% of the sample. The sample comprised peripheral blood. These TCRs come from a human donor in a cohort sampled during active COVID-19.

The J gene is TRBJ2-3, the V gene TRBV30; TRBD2 is a possible D gene (6 bases). Trimming pared 1 base from V and 1 base from J, leaving 6 bases between. The CDR3 has 13 amino acids. Germline values: CDR1 GTSNPN, CDR2 SVGIG (reference sequence). As DNA, the CDR3 is TGTGCCTGGAGTGGGGGGGGCACAGATACGCAGTATTTT. Its translation is CAWSGGGTDTQYF.

The J gene is TRBJ2-3, the V gene TRBV5-1; D perhaps matches TRBD2 (6 bases). Looked up from germline, CDR1 is SGHRS and CDR2 is YFSETQ. CDR3 length equals 15 residues. V was shortened by 5 bases and J by 5 bases, with 18 bases between the two germline ends. The CDR3 reads CASREGLQFGDTQYF. CDR3 bases: TGCGCCAGCAGGGAGGGACTCCAATTCGGAGATACGCAGTATTTT. Complete variable domain (other parts from reference TRBV5-1 and TRBJ2-3): KAGVTQTPRYLIKTRGQQVTLSCSPISGHRSVSWYQQTPGQGLQFLFEYFSETQRNKGNFPGRFSGRQFSNSRSEMNVSTLELGDSALYLCASREGLQFGDTQYFGPGTRLTVL.

V gene TRBV24-1 combines with J gene TRBJ2-1; TRBD2 agrees at 15 bases. This CDR3 comprises 19 residues. J gave up 3 bases and V 7 bases, and 12 bases lay outside the gene matches. Germline-derived CDR1 and CDR2 are KGHDR and SFDVKD. Written as DNA, the CDR3 is TGTGCCACCAGCGCTCCGGGACTAGCGGGAGGTCGGGTCTACAATGAGCAGTTCTTC. Translated: CATSAPGLAGGRVYNEQFF.

J is TRBJ1-1 and V is TRBV6-5; maybe TRBD1 (5 bases). Trimming took off 6 bases at V and 0 bases at J, with 8 bases between the two ends. CDR1 is MNHEY and CDR2 is SVGAGI in the germline V gene. This CDR3 is 13 amino acids long. The CDR3 is CASRPTVNTEAFF. CDR3 nucleotide sequence: TGTGCCAGCAGGCCGACAGTGAACACTGAAGCTTTCTTT.

The rearrangement links TRBV4-2 to TRBJ1-4; perhaps TRBD1 as D (5 bases). Germline V CDR1 and CDR2: LGHNA, YNFKEQ. Between the trimmed V and J ends, which lost 0 bases and 4 bases, there was a span of 9 bases. The CDR3 has 15 residues. Here the CDR3 reads CASSQDLGLNEKLFF. DNA of the CDR3: TGTGCCAGCAGCCAAGATTTGGGACTTAATGAAAAACTGTTTTTT.

The V and J genes are TRBV5-1 and TRBJ1-6; TRBD1 might be the D (6 bases). Trimming left V 4 bases short and J 7 bases short, with 15 bases between. Looked up from germline, CDR1 is SGHRS and CDR2 is YFSETQ. CDR3 length equals 15 residues. The CDR3 reads CASSLRTARNSPLHF. CDR3 bases: TGCGCCAGCAGCCTACGGACAGCTAGAAATTCACCCCTCCACTTT.

The chain has TRBV2 and TRBJ2-2, with 7 bases matching TRBD1. The CDR3 runs 14 residues. Germline V CDR1 and CDR2: SNHLY, FYNNEI. Trimming cost V 8 bases and J 2 bases; bases outside gene matches: 5. CDR3 DNA sequence: TGTGCCAGCGTGGGACAGATAAACACCGGGGAGCTGTTTTTT. It codes for CASVGQINTGELFF.

The V gene is TRBV4-1, the J gene TRBJ2-1; TRBD1 matches at 7 bases. Germline loops: CDR1 MGHRA, CDR2 YSYEKL. This CDR3 is 14 amino acids long. The V segment lost 5 bases and the J segment 8 bases; nucleotides outside the gene matches: 9. The CDR3 coding sequence is TGCGCCAGCAGCACCTCACAGGGGCCCTATGAGCAGTTCTTC. Its translation: CASSTSQGPYEQFF.

The gene calls are TRBV2 and TRBJ1-6; 9 nucleotides line up with TRBD1. J was trimmed by 7 bases and V by 6 bases; bases with no gene match: 7. This CDR3 is built from 15 residues. The germline CDR1 and CDR2 sequences are SNHLY and FYNNEI. CDR3 sequence: CASRRQGDRNSPLHF. CDR3 coding DNA: TGTGCCAGCAGAAGACAGGGGGATCGGAATTCACCCCTCCACTTT.

The chain is built from TRBV7-2 and TRBJ2-3; tentatively, D is TRBD2 (6 bases). Germline CDR1 SGHTA, CDR2 FQGNSA. V lost 3 bases and J lost 6, with 13 bases in between. CDR3 length: 14 residues. CDR3 region: CASSFFRESDTQYF. CDR3 in DNA: TGTGCCAGCAGCTTTTTTCGGGAGTCGGATACGCAGTATTTT. The entire variable domain, with the rest obtained from reference TRBV7-2 and TRBJ2-3, is as follows: GAGVSQSPSNKVTEKGKDVELRCDPISGHTALYWYRQSLGQGLEFLIYFQGNSAPDKSGLPSDRFSAERTGGSVSTLTIQRTQQEDSAVYLCASSFFRESDTQYFGPGTRLTVL.

The rearrangement links TRBV7-7 to TRBJ2-3; the D gene is possibly TRBD2 (6 bases). The CDR3 consists of 15 residues. V lost 1 base to trimming and J lost 2 bases, with 10 bases between them. Germline lookup yields CDR1 SSHAT and CDR2 FNYEAQ (reference sequence). The CDR3 loop is CASSLVGGNTDTQYF. CDR3 nucleotide sequence: TGTGCCAGCAGCTTAGTGGGCGGGAACACAGATACGCAGTATTTT.

This chain connects TRBV24-1 to TRBJ2-3; possible D gene TRBD2, 6 bases. Trimming took 6 bases from V and 8 from J, leaving 14 bases between them. Germline V gene lookup returns CDR1 KGHDR and CDR2 SFDVKD. This CDR3 has 13 amino acids. CDR3 bases: TGTGCCACCAGTTACCAGGGCGGGGTTACGCAGTATTTT. It translates to CATSYQGGVTQYF.

The chain has TRBV28 and TRBJ2-5; TRBD2 matches at 8 bases. CDR3 length: 15 amino acids. After removal of 4 bases from V and 4 bases from J, the junction contained 8 bases not matched to a gene. The germline V gene has CDR1 MDHEN and CDR2 SYDVKM. This chain's CDR3 is CASSSSGGRGETQYF. The CDR3 DNA follows: TGTGCCAGCAGTTCCTCGGGAGGGCGGGGAGAGACCCAGTACTTC.

The chain couples TRBV30 to TRBJ2-7; TRBD2 matches at 7 bases. V trimming: 0 bases; J trimming: 5 bases; junction bases outside the gene matches: 7. There are 14 residues in the CDR3. Germline V CDR1 and CDR2: GTSNPN, SVGIG (reference sequence). The CDR3 DNA reads TGTGCCTGGAGTGTAGGGGCGGGAGTCAACGAGCAGTACTTC. This gives the protein CAWSVGAGVNEQYF. The variable domain in full, with the rest retrieved from reference TRBV30 and TRBJ2-7, is SQTIHQWPATLVQPVGSPLSLECTVEGTSNPNLYWYRQAAGRGLQLLFYSVGIGQISSEVPQNLSASRPQDRQFILSSKKLLLSDSGFYLCAWSVGAGVNEQYFGPGTRLTVT.

This clone was counted a few times. The chain uses TRBV11-2 and TRBJ2-1; TRBD2 agrees at 9 bases. Germline loops: CDR1 SGHAT, CDR2 FQNNGV. CDR3 size: 14 residues. With 5 bases clipped from V and 8 bases from J, the junction kept 7 bases outside the gene matches. CDR3 sequence: CASSMGLARDEQFF. The CDR3 DNA reads TGTGCCAGCAGCATGGGACTAGCAAGGGATGAGCAGTTCTTC.

This clone was counted a single time. This rearrangement joins TRBV7-8 to TRBJ2-7, with 10 nucleotides matching TRBD2. CDR1 and CDR2 (germline): SGHVS, FQNEAQ. The CDR3 extends over 16 amino acids. Losses at the gene ends were 2 bases for V and 1 base for J; bases not matched to a gene: 5. The CDR3 sequence is CASSLRLAGVSYEQYF. In nucleotides, the CDR3 is TGTGCCAGCAGCTTAAGGCTAGCGGGAGTTTCCTACGAGCAGTACTTC. Based on the CDR3 plus reference TRBV7-8 and TRBJ2-7, the full variable domain is GAGVSQSPRYKVAKRGQDVALRCDPISGHVSLFWYQQALGQGPEFLTYFQNEAQLDKSGLPSDRFFAERPEGSVSTLKIQRTQQEDSAVYLCASSLRLAGVSYEQYFGPGTRLTVT.

The chain joins TRBV6-5 to TRBJ1-1; TRBD1 might be the D (5 bases). The CDR3 extends over 16 amino acids. CDR1 is MNHEY and CDR2 is SVGAGI in the germline V gene. Trimming pared 2 bases from V and 4 bases from J, leaving 17 bases between. CDR3 residues: CASSYGLGRDGTEAFF. The CDR3 region has the DNA TGTGCCAGCAGTTACGGACTAGGGAGGGACGGCACTGAAGCTTTCTTT.

V usage is TRBV2 and J usage is TRBJ2-3; no definite D call. In germline, CDR1 is SNHLY, CDR2 FYNNEI. Trimming stripped 7 bases from V and 3 bases from J, with 14 bases between. The CDR3 length is 14 residues. CDR3 nucleotide sequence: TGTGCCAGCACTGCCATCGGTCGGACAGATACGCAGTATTTT. It encodes CASTAIGRTDTQYF.

This clone was detected once. The chain carries TRBV5-1 and TRBJ2-7, with TRBD1 as a possible D gene (5 bases). In germline, CDR1 is SGHRS, CDR2 YFSETQ. The CDR3 has 12 residues. V lost 5 bases and J 2 bases, leaving 8 bases between the germline ends. DNA of the CDR3: TGCGCCAGCAGACAGGAAACCTACGAGCAGTACTTC. It codes for CASRQETYEQYF.

The chain combines TRBV9 with TRBJ2-2, with D maybe TRBD2 (5 bases). The CDR3 length is 17 residues. The V end lost 0 bases, the J end lost 4 bases, and 16 bases lay between the germline ends. Germline-derived CDR1 and CDR2 are SGDLS and YYNGEE. The CDR3 DNA follows: TGTGCCAGCAGCGTAGAGGGAGACATTTACCCCACCGGGGAGCTGTTTTTT. Its protein is CASSVEGDIYPTGELFF. Looking up the rest from reference TRBV9 and TRBJ2-2 gives the full variable domain: DSGVTQTPKHLITATGQRVTLRCSPRSGDLSVYWYQQSLDQGLQFLIQYYNGEERAKGNILERFSAQQFPDLHSELNLSSLELGDSALYFCASSVEGDIYPTGELFFGEGSRLTVL.

The chain links TRBV27 to TRBJ1-2; no clear D gene. V was cut by 5 bases and J by 8 bases, with 24 bases left in between. Per the germline V gene, CDR1 is MNHEY and CDR2 is SMNVEV (reference sequence). CDR3 size: 16 residues. CDR3 sequence reads: CASSPNSIRKLGGYTF. The CDR3, as DNA: TGTGCCAGCAGTCCAAACTCCATCAGGAAATTGGGCGGCTACACCTTC.

CDR3 nucleotides: TGTGCCATCAGTACCGACAGAGAGAACACCGGGGAGCTGTTTTTT. This translates into CAISTDRENTGELFF. J is TRBJ2-2 and V is TRBV10-3, with D tentatively TRBD1 (5 bases). The CDR3 contains 15 residues. V was clipped by 5 bases and J by 1 base, with 11 bases between them. Germline values: CDR1 ENHRY, CDR2 SYGVKD.

This clone was recorded a few times. The chain links TRBV10-3 to TRBJ1-1; D gene unclear. Per germline, CDR1 ENHRY and CDR2 SYGVKD. V lost 8 bases to trimming and J lost 0 bases, with 10 bases between them. This CDR3 comprises 13 residues. Here the CDR3 reads CAILQNMNTEAFF. DNA of the CDR3: TGTGCCATCCTGCAGAACATGAACACTGAAGCTTTCTTT.

The chain combines TRBV24-1 with TRBJ2-3; TRBD1 matches at 10 bases. Trimming removed 3 bases from V and 0 bases from J; junction bases left unmatched: 5. The CDR3 is made up of 17 amino acids. From germline, CDR1 is KGHDR and CDR2 SFDVKD. CDR3: CATSDARQGASTDTQYF. The CDR3 DNA is TGTGCCACCAGTGATGCCCGACAGGGGGCGAGCACAGATACGCAGTATTTT.

The chain couples TRBV30 to TRBJ1-5; D is possibly TRBD1 (5 bases). CDR3 length: 14 residues. The ends were cut back, 0 bases at V and 6 bases at J, with 12 bases in the middle. Germline V gene sequence: CDR1 GTSNPN, CDR2 SVGIG (reference sequence). CDR3 amino acids: CAWSVGGLSQPQHF. The CDR3 DNA reads as TGTGCCTGGAGTGTGGGGGGACTCAGTCAGCCCCAGCATTTT. Complete variable domain (other parts from reference TRBV30 and TRBJ1-5): SQTIHQWPATLVQPVGSPLSLECTVEGTSNPNLYWYRQAAGRGLQLLFYSVGIGQISSEVPQNLSASRPQDRQFILSSKKLLLSDSGFYLCAWSVGGLSQPQHFGDGTRLSIL.

This clone was counted only a few times. The gene calls are TRBV30 and TRBJ1-2; 9 bases are shared with TRBD1. The germline V gene has CDR1 GTSNPN and CDR2 SVGIG (reference sequence). The length of the CDR3 is 11 residues. The trim removed 4 bases at V and 8 bases at J, leaving 2 bases unmatched. Here the CDR3 reads CAWKTGGGYTF. The CDR3, as DNA: TGTGCCTGGAAGACAGGGGGAGGCTACACCTTC.

The chain is built from TRBV30 and TRBJ2-5; D not resolved. Trimming shortened V by 7 bases and J by 5 bases, and 14 bases separated the two germline ends. CDR3 length: 12 residues. Germline CDR1 and CDR2: GTSNPN and SVGIG (reference sequence). The CDR3 coding sequence is TGTGCCTCGTCGACTCGCAAGGAGACCCAGTACTTC. Residues: CASSTRKETQYF.